This entry is about one T cell receptor (beta chain). Its antigen is not known. Clones were sequenced by immunoSEQ multiplex PCR, and TCRdb holds only the in-frame ones, with some missing. The sample shows 55,000 to 65,000 clones, approximately 94% of them seen only once. The data were obtained in a study of cytomegalovirus exposure and HLA in healthy donors. General observations from the study: There were a few CMV-associated chains whose specificity for CMV antigens was confirmed in vitro. The tendency of first-cohort TCR clusters to co-occur in the approximately 110 validation repertoires was the finding of a later analysis. Some TCR beta chains (more than 150 of them) were listed as cytomegalovirus-associated.

CDR1 is SGHAT and CDR2 is FQDESV in the germline V gene (reference sequence). This CDR3 has 16 amino acids. Trimming took 5 bases from V and 2 from J; bases not matched to a gene: 6. The approximately 120-subject validation cohort, separate from the 666-subject first cohort, included the donors. The sequence was collected from a man aged 18-30 years in good health and CMV-seronegative. This rearrangement joins TRBV11-1 to TRBJ2-7; 13 positions agree with TRBD2. Sequenced material: PBMCs. The CDR3 DNA follows: TGTGCCAGCAGCCGGACTAGCGGGAGTTTTCCCTACGAGCAGTACTTC. This sequence encodes CASSRTSGSFPYEQYF. Supplemented by reference TRBV11-1 and TRBJ2-7, the full variable domain reads EAEVAQSPRYKITEKSQAVAFWCDPISGHATLYWYRQILGQGPELLVQFQDESVVDDSQLPKDRFSAERLKGVDSTLKIQPAELGDSAMYLCASSRTSGSFPYEQYFGPGTRLTVT.